The 29 T cell receptor beta chains below were found in one sample sequenced in a study of identical twins. TCRdb reprocessed the 5' RACE reads with MiXCR, giving one entry per CDR3 protein. This table has 200,000 to 250,000 distinct CDR3 sequences, 11% to 15% appearing once. The sequenced sample consisted of memory (CD45RO+) T cells sorted from blood. The receptors here all came from a woman between 18 and 29 years old in good health.

This clonotype was detected a few times. The chain recombines TRBV11-3 with TRBJ1-1; D not certain. The germline V gene encodes CDR1 SGHNT and CDR2 YENEEA. The CDR3 has 13 amino acids. V was pared by 2 bases and J by 10 bases, with 14 bases between. In nucleotides, the CDR3 is TGTGCCAGCAGCTTACTCGGTGAGGGAGTAGCTTTCTTT. It specifies CASSLLGEGVAFF. The full variable domain, rest sourced from reference TRBV11-3 and TRBJ1-1, is EAGVVQSPRYKIIEKKQPVAFWCNPISGHNTLYWYLQNLGQGPELLIRYENEEAVDDSQLPKDRFSAERLKGVDSTLKIQPAELGDSAVYLCASSLLGEGVAFFGQGTRLTVV.

In this sample, this clonotype turned up many times. The genes are TRBV7-9 and TRBJ2-5; D could derive from TRBD1 or TRBD2 (6 bases each). Germline V gives CDR1 SEHNR, CDR2 FQNEAQ (reference sequence). Trimming removed 3 bases at V and 7 bases at J, with 15 bases between. The CDR3 extends over 14 amino acids. The CDR3 spells CASSLPGGLGTQYF. The CDR3 nucleotides are TGTGCCAGCAGCTTGCCCGGGGGCCTAGGGACCCAGTACTTC.

This clonotype showed up just a few times. For the CDR3, the DNA is TGTGCCAGTAGTATAAGTGAGCGGGCAGAAGCTTTCTTT. Encoded protein: CASSISERAEAFF. The chain is built from TRBV19 and TRBJ1-1; no reliable D call. V lost 2 bases to trimming and J lost 8 bases, with 12 bases between them. The CDR3 has 13 residues. From germline, CDR1 is LNHDA and CDR2 SQIVND (reference sequence).

This clonotype was seen ten or more times. This chain joins TRBV4-3 and TRBJ2-3; tentatively, D is TRBD2 (5 bases). With 1 base removed from V and 14 bases from J, the gap between germline ends came to 19 bases. Germline V gene data show CDR1 as LGHNA and CDR2 as YSLEER. CDR3 length: 14 residues. The CDR3 spells CASSQATRSTSPYF. DNA of the CDR3: TGCGCCAGCAGCCAAGCAACTCGATCAACTAGTCCGTATTTT.

The CDR3 bases are TGTGCCAGCAGCTTAGGACAGGGAAACTCTCATCAGCCCCAGCATTTT. Translated, it gives CASSLGQGNSHQPQHF. The rearrangement joins TRBV7-8 to TRBJ1-5; 7 nucleotides line up with TRBD1. From germline, CDR1 is SGHVS and CDR2 FQNEAQ. This CDR3 has 16 residues. V gave up 1 base and J gave up 5 bases; unmatched junction bases: 8.

The chain uses TRBV20-1 and TRBJ2-1, with TRBD2 identical over 9 bases. Trimming at V came to 6 bases and at J to 0 bases, leaving 12 bases not matched to a gene. This CDR3 has 17 residues. Germline CDR1 DFQATT, CDR2 SNEGSKA (reference sequence). CDR3 DNA sequence: TGCAGTGCCCCTCGGCTAGCGGGATCGGTCTCCTACAATGAGCAGTTCTTC. Translation: CSAPRLAGSVSYNEQFF.

This clonotype showed up many times. The chain combines TRBV5-1 with TRBJ2-3; D ambiguous. The CDR3 sequence is 16 residues long. Germline loops: CDR1 SGHRS, CDR2 YFSETQ. The V and J ends lost 0 bases and 6 bases respectively, with 17 bases between them. The CDR3 region has the DNA TGCGCCAGCAGCTTGGGTGGGTCGGCGATTGGTGATACGCAGTATTTT. Translated, it gives CASSLGGSAIGDTQYF. Filled out from reference TRBV5-1 and TRBJ2-3, the complete variable domain reads KAGVTQTPRYLIKTRGQQVTLSCSPISGHRSVSWYQQTPGQGLQFLFEYFSETQRNKGNFPGRFSGRQFSNSRSEMNVSTLELGDSALYLCASSLGGSAIGDTQYFGPGTRLTVL.

The V call is TRBV4-2, the J call TRBJ2-7, with a weak D call TRBD1 (5 bases). This CDR3 has 15 residues. With 0 bases removed from V and 0 bases from J, the gap between germline ends came to 9 bases. Germline V gene data show CDR1 as LGHNA and CDR2 as YNFKEQ. DNA for the CDR3: TGTGCCAGCAGCCAAGATGCAGGGTTCTCCTACGAGCAGTACTTC. Amino acid sequence: CASSQDAGFSYEQYF.

This clonotype was recorded a few times. This chain links TRBV2 with TRBJ2-2; 8 nucleotides match TRBD1. The CDR3 extends over 14 amino acids. Germline CDR1 reads SNHLY; CDR2 reads FYNNEI. Trimming removed 4 bases from V and 8 bases from J; junction bases left unmatched: 6. CDR3 nucleotides: TGTGCCAGCAGTGGCCAGGGGGCGCGGGGGGAGCTGTTTTTT. It specifies CASSGQGARGELFF.

V is TRBV12-3 or TRBV12-4 and J is TRBJ1-1, with 8 bases lining up with TRBD1. The V gene end was trimmed by 5 bases and the J gene end by 8 bases; junction bases not matched to a gene: 7. The CDR3 covers 13 residues. The CDR3 DNA reads as TGTGCCAGCAGTCGGTCAGGGGGCAGGGAAGCTTTCTTT. The encoded protein is CASSRSGGREAFF.

The chain joins TRBV12-5 to TRBJ2-3; 7 bases are a match to TRBD1. The CDR3 is made up of 17 amino acids. The trim removed 4 bases at V and 1 base at J, leaving 11 bases unmatched. Per the germline V gene, CDR1 is LGHNT and CDR2 is FRNRAP. CDR3 DNA: TGTGCTAGTGGTTCCTCACAGGGGCCACGACGCACAGATACGCAGTATTTT. Its protein is CASGSSQGPRRTDTQYF.

This sequence joins TRBV7-9 and TRBJ2-6; D gene ambiguous. V was pared by 4 bases and J by 0 bases, with 4 bases between. The CDR3 is 14 residues long. Germline CDR1 SEHNR, CDR2 FQNEAQ (reference sequence). The CDR3 DNA is TGTGCCAGCAGCTCTAGCTCTGGGGCCAACGTCCTGACTTTC. Translating it yields CASSSSSGANVLTF.

As concerns this clonotype: It may be a read error: a sequence one base away is much more abundant. As the CDR3 is not closed by the conserved phenylalanine or tryptophan, this likely results from a read error. The chain combines TRBV20-1 with TRBJ2-4; the D is unclear. The CDR3 spans 15 residues. V was cut by 0 bases and J by 0 bases, with 9 bases left in between. Germline V gene sequence: CDR1 DFQATT, CDR2 SNEGSKA (reference sequence). The CDR3 region has the DNA TGCAGTGCTAGAGAATGGGTAGTAGCCAAAAACATTCAGTACTAC. Amino acids: CSAREWVVAKNIQYY.

This chain uses TRBV9 with TRBJ2-1; D not resolved. V lost 0 bases, J lost 5 bases, and 15 bases lay in between. From germline, CDR1 is SGDLS and CDR2 YYNGEE. This CDR3 contains 16 residues. CDR3 sequence reads: CASSVGLGPPNNEQFF. In nucleotides, the CDR3 is TGTGCCAGCAGCGTAGGTTTAGGGCCACCGAACAATGAGCAGTTCTTC.

The rearrangement joins TRBV13 to TRBJ1-2; D is possibly TRBD1 (5 bases). This CDR3 has 14 amino acids. Germline assignment: CDR1 PRHDT and CDR2 FYEKMQ (reference sequence). V lost 5 bases and J 3 bases, leaving 13 bases between the germline ends. The CDR3 DNA reads as TGTGCCAGCAGCATACAGGCGCGTGACTATGGCTACACCTTC. It codes for CASSIQARDYGYTF.

The chain has TRBV2 and TRBJ1-1, with 7 bases lining up with TRBD1. CDR3 length equals 13 residues. Germline CDR1 is SNHLY and CDR2 is FYNNEI. V shed 7 bases, J shed 3 bases, and the junction held 5 bases outside the gene matches. This chain's CDR3 is CASTMTGHTEAFF. The CDR3 DNA reads as TGTGCCAGCACCATGACAGGGCACACTGAAGCTTTCTTT.

The chain carries TRBV20-1 and TRBJ2-7; D remains unclear. Germline CDR1 is DFQATT and CDR2 is SNEGSKA (reference sequence). Trimming removed 3 bases from V and 0 bases from J, with 9 bases in between. This CDR3 spans 13 amino acids. The CDR3 DNA reads as TGCAGTGCTAGGGGAAAACCCTCCTACGAGCAGTACTTC. Translated, it gives CSARGKPSYEQYF.

The chain employs TRBV5-1 and TRBJ2-1; 11 positions agree with TRBD2. V lost 4 bases and J lost 7; bases outside the gene matches: 7. The CDR3 sequence is 15 residues long. Germline V lookup: CDR1 SGHRS, CDR2 YFSETQ. The CDR3 sequence is CASSLSGGAWNEQFF. CDR3 nucleotides: TGCGCCAGCAGCCTTAGCGGGGGGGCTTGGAATGAGCAGTTCTTC.

The chain is built from TRBV27 and TRBJ2-7; 8 positions match TRBD2. The CDR3 is made up of 15 amino acids. The J segment lost 5 bases and the V segment lost 4 bases, leaving 10 bases of the junction unmatched. Germline CDR1 reads MNHEY; CDR2 reads SMNVEV (reference sequence). The DNA of the CDR3 is TGTGCCAGCAGTTGGGGAGCGGGAGCCGTAAACGAGCAGTACTTC. This encodes CASSWGAGAVNEQYF.

The chain combines TRBV3-1 with TRBJ1-1; 8 nucleotides match TRBD1. The CDR3 is made up of 18 amino acids. The germline V gene has CDR1 LGHDT and CDR2 YNNKEL (reference sequence). Losses at the gene ends were 3 bases for V and 7 bases for J; bases not matched to a gene: 19. CDR3 DNA: TGTGCCAGCAGCCACACACAAGGGGTGGGCAGGGGGCTTAATGAAGCTTTCTTT. This codes for CASSHTQGVGRGLNEAFF.

This clonotype was seen repeatedly, ten times or more. This chain uses TRBV11-2 with TRBJ1-1; D not resolved. Germline V gives CDR1 SGHAT, CDR2 FQNNGV. Trimming stripped 3 bases from V and 4 bases from J, with 9 bases between. The CDR3 runs to 13 residues. The CDR3 sequence: CASSFLGVTEAFF. The CDR3 coding sequence is TGTGCCAGCAGCTTCCTCGGAGTCACTGAAGCTTTCTTT.

This chain links TRBV29-1 with TRBJ2-6; D not certain. Trimming removed 5 bases from V and 0 bases from J, with 5 bases in between. The CDR3 contains 13 residues. CDR1 SQVTM and CDR2 ANQGSEA come from the germline V gene. CDR3 bases: TGCAGCGTTCAGCGCTCTGGGGCCAACGTCCTGACTTTC. Its protein is CSVQRSGANVLTF.

The table lists this clonotype with a few counts. The V gene is TRBV20-1, the J gene TRBJ2-2, with 10 bases that match TRBD1. Germline V CDR1 and CDR2: DFQATT, SNEGSKA (reference sequence). The CDR3 spans 13 residues. The trim removed 4 bases at V and 15 bases at J, leaving 11 bases unmatched. CDR3 region: CSATARDRGKLFF. In DNA, the CDR3 is TGCAGTGCTACAGCCCGGGACAGGGGCAAGTTGTTTTTT.

The V call is TRBV9, the J call TRBJ2-7; D tentatively reads TRBD1 or TRBD2 (5 bases each). This CDR3 region has 13 residues. Per the germline V gene, CDR1 is SGDLS and CDR2 is YYNGEE. Between the trimmed V and J ends, which lost 4 bases and 6 bases, there was a span of 14 bases. The CDR3 spells CASSLLEGTEQYF. The CDR3 DNA sequence: TGTGCCAGCAGCCTTTTAGAGGGGACCGAGCAGTACTTC. Full variable domain (rest looked up from reference TRBV9 and TRBJ2-7): DSGVTQTPKHLITATGQRVTLRCSPRSGDLSVYWYQQSLDQGLQFLIQYYNGEERAKGNILERFSAQQFPDLHSELNLSSLELGDSALYFCASSLLEGTEQYFGPGTRLTVT.

This clonotype showed up many times. The J gene is TRBJ1-1, the V gene TRBV12-3 or TRBV12-4, with TRBD1 as a possible D gene (5 bases). This CDR3 has 13 residues. Trimming removed 3 bases from V and 5 bases from J, with 10 bases in between. For the CDR3, the DNA is TGTGCCAGCAGTTTTTCTTCAGGGACTGAAGCTTTCTTT. Encoded protein: CASSFSSGTEAFF.

V gene TRBV14 combines with J gene TRBJ2-1; TRBD2 aligns across 7 bases. V was pared by 6 bases and J by 5 bases, with 7 bases of the junction left unmatched. This CDR3 region has 14 residues. The germline V gene encodes CDR1 SGHDN and CDR2 FVKESK. As DNA, the CDR3 is TGTGCCAGCAGTCCACAACTAGCGAACAATGAGCAGTTCTTC. Its protein product is CASSPQLANNEQFF.

The chain joins TRBV3-1 to TRBJ2-4; D is perhaps TRBD1 or TRBD2 (5 bases each). Germline CDR1 is LGHDT and CDR2 is YNNKEL (reference sequence). Trimming removed 4 bases from V and 8 bases from J, with 9 bases in between. CDR3 length: 12 amino acids. This CDR3 is CASSRGSDIQYF. The CDR3 nucleotides are TGTGCCAGCAGCCGGGGGTCGGACATTCAGTACTTC. Combining the CDR3 with reference TRBV3-1 and TRBJ2-4 gives the whole variable domain DTAVSQTPKYLVTQMGNDKSIKCEQNLGHDTMYWYKQDSKKFLKIMFSYNNKELIINETVPNRFSPKSPDKAHLNLHINSLELGDSAVYFCASSRGSDIQYFGAGTRLSVL.

This clonotype occurred many times. The J gene is TRBJ1-3, the V gene TRBV3-1; no clear D. Trimming took off 5 bases at V and 2 bases at J, with 10 bases between the two ends. CDR3 size: 14 residues. Germline V gene lookup returns CDR1 LGHDT and CDR2 YNNKEL (reference sequence). DNA for the CDR3: TGTGCCAGCAGCACAGAGCGGGCTGGAAACACCATATATTTT. Translated, it gives CASSTERAGNTIYF.

The chain carries TRBV9 and TRBJ2-1; D remains ambiguous. The V end lost 4 bases, the J end lost 0 bases, and 8 bases lay between the germline ends. The CDR3 is 14 amino acids. Per germline, CDR1 SGDLS and CDR2 YYNGEE. The CDR3 loop is CASSPHGSYNEQFF. The CDR3 DNA reads TGTGCCAGCAGCCCCCATGGCTCCTACAATGAGCAGTTCTTC.